This is a list of T cell receptor beta chains from one sample in a study of blood T cell repertoires in COVID-19. Profiled with immunoSEQ multiplex PCR; TCRdb holds only in-frame clones, not every one. This sample carries 150,000 to 200,000 clones, approximately 86% of them seen once, and the ten largest clones take around 7%. Sequencing was performed on peripheral blood. The receptors originated from an elderly woman in a cohort sampled during active or convalescent COVID-19. Each CDR3 is given with its conserved first and last residue. The order of the fields is V gene, J gene, D gene, CDR3 DNA, CDR3 protein. The D gene is left open where the match is weak.

>TRBV20-1|TRBJ1-1|NA
TGCATCAGTAGCCTGAACACTGAAGCTTTCTTT
CISSLNTEAFF
>TRBV27|TRBJ1-1|NA
TGTGCCAGCAGTTTTTGGCCGCCTCGTACAGGTGAAGCTTTCTTT
CASSFWPPRTGEAFF
>TRBV28|TRBJ1-5|NA
TGTGCCAGCAGTTTAGAGTTACTTCAGGCTAGCAATCAGCCCCAGCATTTT
CASSLELLQASNQPQHF
>TRBV20-1|TRBJ1-3|NA
TGCAGTGCTAGTTCAGGTTTCGGTGGAAACACCATATATTTT
CSASSGFGGNTIYF
>TRBV5-4|TRBJ2-7|TRBD1
TGTGCCAGCAGCTTGGGCCAGGGGGAAAGCGAGCAGTACTTC
CASSLGQGESEQYF
>TRBV7-2|TRBJ2-2|NA
TGTGCCAGCAGCTTCAGCAGGGTTAACACCGGGGAGCTGTTTTTT
CASSFSRVNTGELFF
>TRBV28|TRBJ2-7|NA
TGTGCCAGCGTCGATTTACCAGAAAAGTACGAGCAGTACTTC
CASVDLPEKYEQYF
>TRBV7-2|TRBJ2-3|NA
TGTGCCAGTCGGCGACAGGTCGCGAGTTTT
CASRRQVASF
>TRBV7-9|TRBJ1-2|NA
TGTGCCAGCAGCTTTCGAGGGCCTGGCTATGGCTACACCTTC
CASSFRGPGYGYTF
>TRBV19|TRBJ2-1|TRBD2
TGTGCCAGTAGTATAGGGTCTAGCGGCTCCTACAATGAGCAGTTCTTC
CASSIGSSGSYNEQFF